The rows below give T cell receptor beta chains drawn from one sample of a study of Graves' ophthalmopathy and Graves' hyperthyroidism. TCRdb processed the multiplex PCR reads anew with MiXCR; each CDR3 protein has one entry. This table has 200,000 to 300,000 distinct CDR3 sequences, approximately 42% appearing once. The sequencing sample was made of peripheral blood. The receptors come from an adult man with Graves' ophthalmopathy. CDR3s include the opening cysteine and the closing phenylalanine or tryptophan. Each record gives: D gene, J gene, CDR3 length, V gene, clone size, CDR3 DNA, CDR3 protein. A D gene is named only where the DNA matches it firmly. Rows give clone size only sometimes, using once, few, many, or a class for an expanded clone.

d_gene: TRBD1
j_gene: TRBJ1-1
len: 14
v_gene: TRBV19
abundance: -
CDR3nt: TGTGCCAGTAATCCGGACAGGGGCCTAACTGAAGCTTTCTTT
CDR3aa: CASNPDRGLTEAFF

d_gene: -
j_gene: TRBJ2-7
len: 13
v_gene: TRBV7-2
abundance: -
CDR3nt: TGTGCCAGCAGCCCGGACGAAGGAGATACGCAGTACTTC
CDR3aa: CASSPDEGDTQYF

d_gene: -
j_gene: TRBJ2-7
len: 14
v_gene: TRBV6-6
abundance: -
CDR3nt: TGTGCCAGCAGTTCTGGGACGTTATCCTACGAGCAGTACTTC
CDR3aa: CASSSGTLSYEQYF

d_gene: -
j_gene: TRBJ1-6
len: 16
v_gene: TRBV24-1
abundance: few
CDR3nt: TGTGCCACCAGTGATGGGGCAAGGCTGAATAATTCACCCCTCCACTTT
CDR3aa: CATSDGARLNNSPLHF

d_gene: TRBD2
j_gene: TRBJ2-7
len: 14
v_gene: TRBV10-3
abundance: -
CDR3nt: TGTGCCAGCAGACGACTAGCAGCTACCTACGAGCAGTACTTC
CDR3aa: CASRRLAATYEQYF

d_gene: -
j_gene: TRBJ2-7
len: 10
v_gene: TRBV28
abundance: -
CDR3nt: TGTGCCAGCGGGGACTACGAGCAGTACTTC
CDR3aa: CASGDYEQYF

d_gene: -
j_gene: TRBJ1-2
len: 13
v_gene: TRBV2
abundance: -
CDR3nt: TGTGCCAGCAGTGCTCGGGTAAACTATGGCTACACCTTC
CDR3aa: CASSARVNYGYTF

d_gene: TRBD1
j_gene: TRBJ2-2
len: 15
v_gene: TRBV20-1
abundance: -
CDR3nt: TGCAGTGCCGAGGGCACAGGGGGCAGCGCCGGGGAGCTGTTTTTT
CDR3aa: CSAEGTGGSAGELFF

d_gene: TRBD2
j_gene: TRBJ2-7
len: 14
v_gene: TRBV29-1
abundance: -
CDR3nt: TGCAGCGTAGCTAGCGGGGCCAGCTCCTACGAGCAGTACTTC
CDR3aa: CSVASGASSYEQYF

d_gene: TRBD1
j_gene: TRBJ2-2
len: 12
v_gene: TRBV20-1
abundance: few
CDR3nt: TGCAGTGCTAGGAGGGGGCCCGGGGAGCTGTTTTTT
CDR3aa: CSARRGPGELFF

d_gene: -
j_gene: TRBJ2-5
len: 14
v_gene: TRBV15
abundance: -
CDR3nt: TGTGCCACCAGTCAGTCGGACGCTGAAGAGACCCAGTACTTC
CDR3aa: CATSQSDAEETQYF

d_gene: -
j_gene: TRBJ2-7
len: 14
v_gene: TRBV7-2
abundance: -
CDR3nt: TGCGCCAGCAGCCAAACCCGCGGTTCCTACGAGCAGTACTTC
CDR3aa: CASSQTRGSYEQYF

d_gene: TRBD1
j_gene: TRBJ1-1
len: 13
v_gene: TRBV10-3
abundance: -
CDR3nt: TGTGCCACTTGGACAGGGGTAAACACTGAAGCTTTCTTT
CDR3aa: CATWTGVNTEAFF

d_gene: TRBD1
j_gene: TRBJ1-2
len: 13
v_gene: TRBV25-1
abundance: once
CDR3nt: TGTGCCAGCACCCCAGGACAGGGGGAGGGCTACACCTTC
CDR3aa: CASTPGQGEGYTF

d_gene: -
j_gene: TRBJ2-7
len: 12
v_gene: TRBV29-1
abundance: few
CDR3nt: TGCAGCGTTGAAGATCAAGGTGGTGAGCAGTACTTC
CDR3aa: CSVEDQGGEQYF

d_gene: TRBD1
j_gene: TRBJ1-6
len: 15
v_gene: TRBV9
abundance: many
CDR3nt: TGTGCCAGCAGCCCGGGGACAGGGAGGGATTCACCCCTCCACTTT
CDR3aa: CASSPGTGRDSPLHF

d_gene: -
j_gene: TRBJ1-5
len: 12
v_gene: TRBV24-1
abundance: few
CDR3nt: TGTGCCAGCAGTGTTTTAAATCAGCCCCAGCATTTT
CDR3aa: CASSVLNQPQHF

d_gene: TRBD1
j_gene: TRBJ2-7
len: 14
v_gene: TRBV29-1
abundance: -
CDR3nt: TGCAGCGTTGACGAGACAGGGTCTCCCTACGAGCAGTACTTC
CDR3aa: CSVDETGSPYEQYF

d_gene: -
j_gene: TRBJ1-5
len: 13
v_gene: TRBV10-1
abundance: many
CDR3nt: TGCGCCAGCAGTGGACAGGGCAATCAGCCCCAGCATTTT
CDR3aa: CASSGQGNQPQHF

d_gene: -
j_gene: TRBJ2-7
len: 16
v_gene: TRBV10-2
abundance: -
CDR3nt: TGCGCCACTCTCGGTTCTAATCGGGGTCTACCCTACGAGCAGCACTTC
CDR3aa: CATLGSNRGLPYEQHF

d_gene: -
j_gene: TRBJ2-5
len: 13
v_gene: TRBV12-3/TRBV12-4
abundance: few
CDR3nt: TGTGCCAGCACCCCCGGGCGGTGGGAGACCCAGTACTTC
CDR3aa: CASTPGRWETQYF

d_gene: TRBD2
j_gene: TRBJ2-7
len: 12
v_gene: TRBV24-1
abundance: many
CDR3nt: TGTGCCACCAGCCGGGAGGGCTACGAGCAGTACTTC
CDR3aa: CATSREGYEQYF

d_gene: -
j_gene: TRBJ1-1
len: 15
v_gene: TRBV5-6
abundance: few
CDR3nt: TGTGCCAGCAGCTTGGTGGGGGGGCGCGGCACTGAAGCTTTCTTT
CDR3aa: CASSLVGGRGTEAFF

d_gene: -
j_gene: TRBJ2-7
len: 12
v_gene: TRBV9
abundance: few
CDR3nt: TGTGCCAGCACAGGAGCGGACGGCGAGCAGTACTTC
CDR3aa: CASTGADGEQYF

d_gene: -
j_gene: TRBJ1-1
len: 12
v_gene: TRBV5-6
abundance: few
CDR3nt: TGTGCCAGCAGCTGGAGGAACACTGAAGCTTTCTTT
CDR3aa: CASSWRNTEAFF

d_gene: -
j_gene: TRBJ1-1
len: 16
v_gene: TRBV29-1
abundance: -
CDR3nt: TGCAGCGTTGAAGGGTGGTCGGTGGATATGAACACTGAAGCTTTCTTT
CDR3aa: CSVEGWSVDMNTEAFF

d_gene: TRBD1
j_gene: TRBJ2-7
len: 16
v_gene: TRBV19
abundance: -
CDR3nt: TGTGCCGCCTGGAAGGGGACAGGGGACCCGAAAAAGGAGCAGTACTTC
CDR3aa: CAAWKGTGDPKKEQYF

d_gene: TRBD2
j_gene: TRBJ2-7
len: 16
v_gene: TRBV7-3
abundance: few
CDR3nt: TGCGCCAGCAGCCCACCCGGGACTAGCGTATCCTACGAGCAGTACTTC
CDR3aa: CASSPPGTSVSYEQYF

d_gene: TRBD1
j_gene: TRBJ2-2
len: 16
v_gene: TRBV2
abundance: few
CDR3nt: TGTGCCAGCAGCCGGGGGGGACAGGGGGCAGCCGGGGAGCTGTTTTTT
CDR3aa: CASSRGGQGAAGELFF

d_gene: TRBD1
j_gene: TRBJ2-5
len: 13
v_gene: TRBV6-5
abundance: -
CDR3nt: TGTGCCAGCAGTCCACAGGGGTTAAAGACCCAGTACTTC
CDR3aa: CASSPQGLKTQYF

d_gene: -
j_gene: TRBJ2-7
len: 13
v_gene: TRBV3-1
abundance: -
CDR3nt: TGTGCCAGCAGCCATACCGCTTCCTACGAGCAGTACTTC
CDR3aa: CASSHTASYEQYF

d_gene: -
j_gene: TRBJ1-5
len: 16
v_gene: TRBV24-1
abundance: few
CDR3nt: TGTGCCACCAGTGATCAAGACGGACTGATTCCTCAGCCCCAGCATTTT
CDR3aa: CATSDQDGLIPQPQHF

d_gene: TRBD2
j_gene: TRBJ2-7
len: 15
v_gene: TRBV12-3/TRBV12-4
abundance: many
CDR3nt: TGTGCCAGCAGTAGCGGGGGGACAGACTCCTACGAGCAGTACTTC
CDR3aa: CASSSGGTDSYEQYF

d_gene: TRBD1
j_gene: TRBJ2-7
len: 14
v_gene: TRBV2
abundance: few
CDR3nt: TGTGCCAGCAGTGATTGGTCGGACAGGGCGAGCAAGTACTTC
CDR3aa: CASSDWSDRASKYF

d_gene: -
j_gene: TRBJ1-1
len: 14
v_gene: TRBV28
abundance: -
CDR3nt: TGTGCCAGCACAACACCTACTCGGAACACTGAAGCTTTCTTT
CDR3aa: CASTTPTRNTEAFF

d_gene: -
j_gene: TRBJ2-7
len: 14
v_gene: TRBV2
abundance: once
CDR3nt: TGTGCCAGCAGCTCTCCGGGACCAGGCTACGAGCAGTACTTC
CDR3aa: CASSSPGPGYEQYF

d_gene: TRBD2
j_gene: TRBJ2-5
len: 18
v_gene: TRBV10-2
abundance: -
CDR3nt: TGCGCCAGCAGTGACCCGGGGACGTTAAAAGCGGGACAAGAGACCCAGTACTTC
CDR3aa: CASSDPGTLKAGQETQYF

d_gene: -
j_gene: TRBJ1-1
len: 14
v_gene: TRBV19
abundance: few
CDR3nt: TGTGCCAGTATGAGGTCAGCATGGGACACTGAAGCTTTCTTT
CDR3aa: CASMRSAWDTEAFF

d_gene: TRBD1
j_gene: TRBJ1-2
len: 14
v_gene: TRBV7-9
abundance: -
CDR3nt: TGTGCCAGCAGCTCCGTCGGGACAGGCGATGGCTGCACCTTC
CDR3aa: CASSSVGTGDGCTF

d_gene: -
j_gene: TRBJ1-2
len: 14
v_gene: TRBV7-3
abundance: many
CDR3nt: TGTGCCAGCAGCCCCGAGGGAGCTAACTATGGCTACACCTTC
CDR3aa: CASSPEGANYGYTF

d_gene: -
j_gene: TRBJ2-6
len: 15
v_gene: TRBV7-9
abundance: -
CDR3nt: TGTGCCAGCAGCCCCGCTGGGTCTGGGGCCAACGTCCTGACTTTC
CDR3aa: CASSPAGSGANVLTF

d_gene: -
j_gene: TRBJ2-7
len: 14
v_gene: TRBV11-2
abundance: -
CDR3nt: TGTGCCAGCAGCTTAAGGGTTCGGGGAGACGAGCAGTACTTC
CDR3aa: CASSLRVRGDEQYF

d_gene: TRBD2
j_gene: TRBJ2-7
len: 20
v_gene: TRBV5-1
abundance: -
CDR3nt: TGCGCCAGCAGTTTCTACGACTCAATGGGTGCTAGCGGGAGGACCCACGAGCAGTACTTC
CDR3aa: CASSFYDSMGASGRTHEQYF

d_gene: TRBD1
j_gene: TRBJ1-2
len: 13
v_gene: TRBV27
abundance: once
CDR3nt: TGTGCCAGCAGCCAGGGGGACGTATATCCCTACACCTTC
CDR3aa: CASSQGDVYPYTF

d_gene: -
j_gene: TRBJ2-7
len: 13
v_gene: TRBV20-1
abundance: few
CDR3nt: TGCAGTGCTACACGGACCACCCTTTACGAGCAGTACTTC
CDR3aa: CSATRTTLYEQYF

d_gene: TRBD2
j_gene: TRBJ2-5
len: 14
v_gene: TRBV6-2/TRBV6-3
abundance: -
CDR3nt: TGTGCCAGCATGGAGGCGGGGGTCCAAGAGACCCAGTACTTC
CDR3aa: CASMEAGVQETQYF

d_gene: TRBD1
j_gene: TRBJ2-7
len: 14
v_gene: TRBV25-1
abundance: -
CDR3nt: TGTGTCAGCAGTGCGGGGACAGGGATGTACGAGCAGTACTTC
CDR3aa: CVSSAGTGMYEQYF

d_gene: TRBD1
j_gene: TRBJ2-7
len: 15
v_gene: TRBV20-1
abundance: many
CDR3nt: TGCAGTGCTAGGCCCAGGGACAGGGGGCCCAACGAGCAGTACTTC
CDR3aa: CSARPRDRGPNEQYF

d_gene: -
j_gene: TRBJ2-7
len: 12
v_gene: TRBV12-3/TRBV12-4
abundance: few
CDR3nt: TGTGCCAGCAGTTTAGCCGAGTACGAGCAGTACTTC
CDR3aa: CASSLAEYEQYF

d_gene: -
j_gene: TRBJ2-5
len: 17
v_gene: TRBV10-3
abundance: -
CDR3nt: TGTGCCATCAGTGAGGCCATCGGATCCGGGGATGGAGAGACCCAGTACTTC
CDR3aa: CAISEAIGSGDGETQYF

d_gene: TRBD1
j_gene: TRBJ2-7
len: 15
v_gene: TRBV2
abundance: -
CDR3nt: TGTGCCAGCAGCCGCGGGACAGGACTGACCTACGAGCAGTACTTC
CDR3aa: CASSRGTGLTYEQYF

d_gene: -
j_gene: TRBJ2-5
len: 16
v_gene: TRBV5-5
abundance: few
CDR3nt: TGTGCCAGCAGCTTGCTCCCAGGGATCGCCCTGGAGACCCAGTACTTC
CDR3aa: CASSLLPGIALETQYF

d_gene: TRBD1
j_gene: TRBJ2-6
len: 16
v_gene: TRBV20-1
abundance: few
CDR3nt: TGCAGTGCGAAAGGACAGGGGTTCACTGGGGCCAACGTCCTGACTTTC
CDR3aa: CSAKGQGFTGANVLTF

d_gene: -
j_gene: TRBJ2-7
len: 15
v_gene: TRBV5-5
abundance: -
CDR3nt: TGCGCCAGCAGCTTGGCCCCGGAGGCCCTCTACGAGCAGTACTTC
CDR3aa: CASSLAPEALYEQYF

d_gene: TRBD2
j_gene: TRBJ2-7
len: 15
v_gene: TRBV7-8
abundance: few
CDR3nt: TGTGCCAGCAGCTTAGAGGCTAGCGGGGGGTACGAGCAGTACTTC
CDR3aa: CASSLEASGGYEQYF